This T cell receptor (beta chain) comes out of a study of T cell responses to AZD1222 COVID-19 vaccine. Across the study: Second doses were pooled across both intervals (about 4 or about 12 weeks).

Only in-frame clones appear in the TCRdb table, and some are missing; sequencing was by immunoSEQ multiplex PCR. The profile shows 110,000 to 150,000 clones, 93% of them singletons. On this clone: Its specificity is not known.

This CDR3 comprises 16 residues. The V end was cut by 0 bases, the J end by 4 bases, with 14 bases between. Germline V lookup: CDR1 SGDLS, CDR2 YYNGEE. Overall study results and limits: Among vaccine-associated CD4 TCRs, coverage spanned spike, with dominance at 160-218 and 743-854. Possibly, clonal diversity was underestimated; donors were largely white British and included more females.

This receptor was obtained from an adult in good health. The chain combines TRBV9 with TRBJ2-1; a weak D match, TRBD2 (5 bases). The starting material was peripheral blood, obtained on day 0 of AZD1222 vaccination. The CDR3 is CASSVVGSGVYNEQFF. The CDR3 DNA is TGTGCCAGCAGCGTAGTGGGGTCCGGGGTATACAATGAGCAGTTCTTC.